The T cell receptor beta chain under discussion was sequenced for a study of T-cell reconstitution after alpha-beta-depleted transplantation in children. This clonotype was seen a few times. It was with unique molecular identifiers that the TCRbeta library was prepared. TCRdb ran MiXCR on the PCR reads and lists one entry per CDR3 protein. The sample holds 200,000 to 250,000 distinct CDR3 sequences, around 9.5% seen once. This specimen was PBMCs from the stem cell graft donor, taken from the stem cell graft. This sequence originates from a human donor who donated a stem cell graft to a child with acute lymphoblastic leukemia.

The CDR3 here is CAISERAGQGQSPLHF. The CDR3 DNA sequence: TGTGCCATCAGTGAGAGGGCCGGACAGGGTCAGTCACCCCTCCACTTT. The chain is built from TRBV10-3 and TRBJ1-6; TRBD1 matches 8 bases. The germline CDR1 and CDR2 sequences are ENHRY and SYGVKD. With 2 bases clipped from V and 10 bases from J, the junction kept 10 bases outside the gene matches. The length of the CDR3 is 16 residues.